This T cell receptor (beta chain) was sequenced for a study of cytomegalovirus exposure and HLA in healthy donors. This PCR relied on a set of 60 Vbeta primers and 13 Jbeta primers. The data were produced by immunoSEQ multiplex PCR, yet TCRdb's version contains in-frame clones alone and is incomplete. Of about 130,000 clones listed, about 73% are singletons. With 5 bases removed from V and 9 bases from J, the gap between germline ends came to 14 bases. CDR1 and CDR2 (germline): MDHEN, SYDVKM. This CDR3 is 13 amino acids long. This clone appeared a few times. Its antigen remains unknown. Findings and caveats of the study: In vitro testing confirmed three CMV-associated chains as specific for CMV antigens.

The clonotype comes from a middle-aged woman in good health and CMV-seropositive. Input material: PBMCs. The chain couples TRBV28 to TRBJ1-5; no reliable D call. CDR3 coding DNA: TGTGCCAGCAGTCCTCCCCGGGTCCCGCCCCAGCATTTT. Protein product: CASSPPRVPPQHF.